Listed here are 20 T cell receptor beta chains from one sample, sequenced in a study of Ad26.COV2.S vaccination and SARS-CoV-2 variants. Generated by immunoSEQ multiplex PCR, the TCRdb table keeps only in-frame clones and is missing some. The table includes some 190,000 clones, roughly 89% detected once. The sample was peripheral blood, taken after recovery from COVID-19. The receptors here all came from a human donor who had recovered from COVID-19.

The J gene is TRBJ2-5, the V gene TRBV5-4; D is unclear. V lost 3 bases to trimming and J lost 1 base, with 13 bases between them. CDR1 and CDR2 from the germline V gene are SGHNT and YYREEE (reference sequence). This CDR3 spans 15 amino acids. The CDR3 here is CASSSRGRIQETQYF. CDR3 nucleotide sequence: TGTGCCAGCAGCTCACGAGGACGGATCCAAGAGACCCAGTACTTC. The full variable domain, rest sourced from reference TRBV5-4 and TRBJ2-5, is ETGVTQSPTHLIKTRGQQVTLRCSSQSGHNTVSWYQQALGQGPQFIFQYYREEENGRGNFPPRFSGLQFPNYSSELNVNALELDDSALYLCASSSRGRIQETQYFGPGTRLLVL.

The chain has TRBV3-1 (or the pseudogene TRBV3-2) and TRBJ1-6; D not resolved. This CDR3 has 14 amino acids. V dropped 8 bases and J dropped 7 bases, with 15 bases sitting between them. Germline CDR1 LGHDT, CDR2 YNNKEL (reference sequence). CDR3 residues: CASAAGGENSPLHF. CDR3 bases: TGTGCCAGCGCAGCGGGAGGAGAGAATTCACCCCTCCACTTT.

Of note for this clone: In the same sample, other DNA sequences code for this CDR3. The chain links TRBV7-9 to TRBJ2-1; D ambiguous. CDR3 length: 12 amino acids. Germline V CDR1 and CDR2: SEHNR, FQNEAQ (reference sequence). V lost 3 bases to trimming and J lost 4 bases, with 4 bases between them. For the CDR3, the DNA is TGTGCCAGCAGCTTCCAATACAATGAGCAGTTCTTC. Its protein product is CASSFQYNEQFF.

CDR3 in DNA: TGTGCCAGCACACAGGTGACCTCTGGGGCCAACGTCCTGACTTTC. This codes for CASTQVTSGANVLTF. The V and J genes are TRBV2 and TRBJ2-6; TRBD1 is a possible D gene (5 bases). Germline V CDR1 and CDR2: SNHLY, FYNNEI. The length of the CDR3 is 15 residues. Trimming took 7 bases from V and 0 from J, leaving 10 bases between them.

The rearrangement joins TRBV7-6 to TRBJ2-7; a weak D match, TRBD1 (5 bases). Trimming removed 1 base at V and 0 bases at J, with 10 bases between. The germline CDR1 and CDR2 sequences are SGHVS and FNYEAQ. CDR3 length: 15 amino acids. The CDR3 bases are TGTGCCAGCAGCTTAGGACCTGACAGCTCCTACGAGCAGTACTTC. Protein sequence: CASSLGPDSSYEQYF.

The chain has TRBV19 and TRBJ1-6, with D tentatively TRBD1 (5 bases). There are 16 residues in the CDR3. The germline V gene has CDR1 LNHDA and CDR2 SQIVND (reference sequence). Trimming stripped 7 bases from V and 2 bases from J, with 15 bases between. CDR3 nucleotides: TGTGCCAGTACCCCCGGGGGTTTCGCCTATAATTCACCCCTCCACTTT. Translation: CASTPGGFAYNSPLHF.

The V gene is TRBV2, the J gene TRBJ2-5, with 9 bases matching TRBD1. Germline CDR1 reads SNHLY; CDR2 reads FYNNEI. The ends lost 6 bases at V and 3 bases at J; junction bases unmatched: 8. This CDR3 spans 15 amino acids. DNA of the CDR3: TGTGCCAGCAGACTTAGGACAGGGGCTGAAGAGACCCAGTACTTC. Translation gives CASRLRTGAEETQYF. The full variable domain, with the rest looked up from reference TRBV2 and TRBJ2-5, is EPEVTQTPSHQVTQMGQEVILRCVPISNHLYFYWYRQILGQKVEFLVSFYNNEISEKSEIFDDQFSVERPDGSNFTLKIRSTKLEDSAMYFCASRLRTGAEETQYFGPGTRLLVL.

This sequence joins TRBV2 and TRBJ1-2, with D possibly matching TRBD1 (6 bases). The CDR3 consists of 13 residues. The V gene lost 8 bases and the J gene lost 6 bases, with 16 bases spanning the gap. The germline CDR1 and CDR2 sequences are SNHLY and FYNNEI. The CDR3: CASSIRGADGYTF. In nucleotides, the CDR3 is TGTGCCAGCTCTATTAGGGGGGCCGATGGCTACACCTTC.

The rearrangement joins TRBV6-6 to TRBJ2-3, with D unclear. V gave up 11 bases and J gave up 1 base, with 19 bases separating them. The CDR3 length is 15 residues. CDR1 is MNHNY and CDR2 is SVGAGI in the germline V gene (reference sequence). This CDR3 reads CAGSATPVGTDTQYF. CDR3 DNA sequence: TGTGCCGGATCCGCCACTCCGGTGGGCACAGATACGCAGTATTTT.

This chain links TRBV2 with TRBJ1-2; D is ambiguous. The germline V and J ends were trimmed by 10 bases and 7 bases, with 19 bases remaining between them. Per the germline V gene, CDR1 is SNHLY and CDR2 is FYNNEI. CDR3 length: 13 residues. The CDR3 here is CANLQNQISGYTF. DNA of the CDR3: TGTGCCAATTTACAGAACCAGATCTCTGGCTACACCTTC.

The chain recombines TRBV7-9 with TRBJ1-1, with D unresolved. CDR3 length equals 12 residues. Germline CDR1 and CDR2: SEHNR and FQNEAQ (reference sequence). Trimming took off 3 bases at V and 2 bases at J, with 4 bases between the two ends. CDR3 residues: CASSFDNTEAFF. CDR3 in DNA: TGTGCCAGCAGCTTTGATAACACTGAAGCTTTCTTT.

This clone came up once. The V call is TRBV11-2, the J call TRBJ2-1; D is unclear. V lost 5 bases and J lost 4, with 18 bases in between. CDR3 length: 16 amino acids. Germline values: CDR1 SGHAT, CDR2 FQNNGV. CDR3 region: CASSTPMTGYYNEQFF. The CDR3 DNA sequence: TGTGCCAGCAGCACGCCCATGACGGGCTATTACAATGAGCAGTTCTTC.

J is TRBJ1-4 and V is TRBV18; 9 positions match TRBD1. The CDR3 runs 16 residues. V was clipped by 1 base and J by 7 bases; unmatched bases: 7. The germline V gene encodes CDR1 KGHSH and CDR2 LQKENI. The DNA for the CDR3 is TGTGCCAGCTCACCACGTGGACAGGGGATGGGTGAAAAACTGTTTTTT. It encodes CASSPRGQGMGEKLFF.

The gene calls are TRBV7-2 and TRBJ2-7; perhaps D is TRBD1 or TRBD2 (5 bases each). Per the germline V gene, CDR1 is SGHTA and CDR2 is FQGNSA. The V end was cut by 2 bases, the J end by 5 bases, with 13 bases between. The CDR3 covers 14 residues. Here the CDR3 DNA reads TGTGCCAGCAGCTTAAGGGTTGGGGGACACGAGCAGTACTTC. It yields the protein CASSLRVGGHEQYF.

The chain couples TRBV18 to TRBJ2-3; 8 nucleotides line up with TRBD2. CDR1 is KGHSH and CDR2 is LQKENI in the germline V gene. V trimming: 3 bases; J trimming: 7 bases; junction bases outside the gene matches: 9. The CDR3 contains 15 residues. In nucleotides, the CDR3 is TGTGCCAGCTCACCCTCGGGAGGGGAAATCAATACGCAGTATTTT. Its protein product is CASSPSGGEINTQYF.

This chain joins TRBV2 and TRBJ1-2, with a weak D call TRBD1 (6 bases). The V end lost 0 bases, the J end lost 8 bases, and 13 bases lay between the germline ends. Germline CDR1 and CDR2: SNHLY and FYNNEI. The CDR3 is made up of 14 amino acids. The CDR3 DNA sequence: TGTGCCAGCAGTGAAGCTACAGGGACTTGGGGCTACACCTTC. Its protein is CASSEATGTWGYTF.

The chain has TRBV28 and TRBJ2-3, with 8 bases identical to TRBD2. CDR1 MDHEN and CDR2 SYDVKM come from the germline V gene. V lost 6 bases, J lost 5 bases, and 10 bases stayed unmatched. This CDR3 contains 15 residues. CDR3 amino acids: CASSLAGNGGDTQYF. The CDR3 nucleotides are TGTGCCAGCAGCCTAGCGGGTAATGGGGGAGATACGCAGTATTTT.

This rearrangement joins TRBV9 to TRBJ2-3, with TRBD2 matching over 12 bases. Looked up from germline, CDR1 is SGDLS and CDR2 is YYNGEE. CDR3 length: 18 amino acids. Trimming took 3 bases from V and 2 from J; bases not matched to a gene: 10. Written as DNA, the CDR3 is TGTGCCAGCAGCGGAGGGAAAACTAGCGGGAGGTCCACAGATACGCAGTATTTT. Residues: CASSGGKTSGRSTDTQYF.

The rearrangement uses TRBV11-3 and TRBJ1-6, with D tentatively TRBD1 (5 bases). The CDR3 is 18 residues long. CDR1 SGHNT and CDR2 YENEEA come from the germline V gene. V was clipped by 5 bases and J by 3 bases, with 20 bases between them. The CDR3 DNA reads TGTGCCAGCAGCCCTCTCTTGGGCAGGGTAGACTATAATTCACCCCTCCACTTT. It translates to CASSPLLGRVDYNSPLHF.

V and J are TRBV9 and TRBJ2-1, with TRBD2 identical over 11 bases. Trimming at V came to 4 bases and at J to 6 bases, leaving 6 bases not matched to a gene. The CDR3 loop spans 15 amino acids. The germline V gene has CDR1 SGDLS and CDR2 YYNGEE. Here the CDR3 DNA reads TGTGCCAGCAGCATCGGGACTAGCGGACTCAATGAGCAGTTCTTC. Its translation: CASSIGTSGLNEQFF.